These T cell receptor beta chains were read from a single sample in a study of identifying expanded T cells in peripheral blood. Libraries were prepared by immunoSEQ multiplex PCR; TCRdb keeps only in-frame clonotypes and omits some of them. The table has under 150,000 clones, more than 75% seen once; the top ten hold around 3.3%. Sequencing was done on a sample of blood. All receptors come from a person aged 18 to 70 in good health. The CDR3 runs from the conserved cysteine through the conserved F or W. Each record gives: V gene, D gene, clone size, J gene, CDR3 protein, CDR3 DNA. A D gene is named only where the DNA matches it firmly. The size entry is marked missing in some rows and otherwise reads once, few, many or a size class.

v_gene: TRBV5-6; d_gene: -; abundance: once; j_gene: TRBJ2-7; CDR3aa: CASSLAGPYEQYF; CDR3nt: TGTGCCAGCAGCTTGGCAGGGCCCTACGAGCAGTACTTC
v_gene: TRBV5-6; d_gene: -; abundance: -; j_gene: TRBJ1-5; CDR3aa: CASSRLNQPQHF; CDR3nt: TGTGCCAGCAGCCGTCTAAATCAGCCCCAGCATTTT
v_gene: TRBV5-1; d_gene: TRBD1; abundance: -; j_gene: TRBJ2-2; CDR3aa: CASSFDRGLLRTGELFF; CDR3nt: TGCGCCAGCAGCTTTGACAGGGGGCTCCTGAGGACCGGGGAGCTGTTTTTT
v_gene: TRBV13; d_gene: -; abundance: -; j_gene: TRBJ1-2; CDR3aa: CASSPTKTRYGYTF; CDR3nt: TGTGCCAGCAGCCCGACCAAAACACGCTATGGCTACACCTTC
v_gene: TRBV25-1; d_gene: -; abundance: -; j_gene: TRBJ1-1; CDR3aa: CASSYLNTEAFF; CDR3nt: TGTGCCAGCAGCTATTTAAACACTGAAGCTTTCTTT
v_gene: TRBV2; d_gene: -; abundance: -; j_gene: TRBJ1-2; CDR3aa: CALRMPGDGYTF; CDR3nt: TGTGCCCTACGGATGCCCGGCGATGGCTACACCTTC
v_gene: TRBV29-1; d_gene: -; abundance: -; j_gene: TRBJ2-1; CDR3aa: CSVERGSAYNEQFF; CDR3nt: TGCAGCGTTGAAAGAGGGAGCGCCTACAATGAGCAGTTCTTC
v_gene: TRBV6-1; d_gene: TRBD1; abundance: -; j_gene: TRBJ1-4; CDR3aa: CASTEWGQGNEKLFF; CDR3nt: TGTGCCAGCACCGAATGGGGACAGGGGAATGAAAAACTGTTTTTT
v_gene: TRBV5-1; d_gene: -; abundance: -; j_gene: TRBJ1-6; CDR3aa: CASRYLPGSNSPLHF; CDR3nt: TGCGCCAGCAGATATCTGCCAGGGAGTAATTCACCCCTCCACTTT
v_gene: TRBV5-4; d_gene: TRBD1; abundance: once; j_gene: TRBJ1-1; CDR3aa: CASSWGTGMNTEAFF; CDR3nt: TGTGCCAGCAGCTGGGGGACAGGCATGAACACTGAAGCTTTCTTT
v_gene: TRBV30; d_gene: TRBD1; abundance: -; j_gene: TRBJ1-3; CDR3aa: CAWRAPDRAYGNTIYF; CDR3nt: TGTGCCTGGAGGGCCCCCGACAGGGCGTATGGAAACACCATATATTTT
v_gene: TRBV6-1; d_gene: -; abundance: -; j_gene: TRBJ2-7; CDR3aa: CASSLPAYEQYF; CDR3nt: TGTGCCAGCAGCCTACCGGCCTACGAGCAGTACTTC